A selection of T cell receptor beta chains follows, all from one sample in a study of vaccination and CD4 T cells after COVID-19. These receptors have no known antigen. One entry per CDR3 protein results from TCRdb running MiXCR on the PCR reads. The sample shows some 15,000 distinct CDR3 sequences, more than 40% of them seen only once. The sequencing sample was made of cultured CD4+ T cells from blood. Receptors were obtained from a human donor with COVID-19. Both conserved end residues are part of each CDR3. A D gene is named only where the DNA matches it firmly. Some rows mark clone size as missing; the rest say once, few, many or name a class of expanded clone.

V: TRBV5-1
J: TRBJ1-2
D: TRBD1
size: NA
CDR3: CASRLAQGNGYTF
DNA: TGCGCCAGCAGACTAGCACAGGGGAATGGCTACACCTTC

V: TRBV7-2
J: TRBJ1-3
D: NA
size: few
CDR3: CASSIRGAGAGNTIYF
DNA: TGTGCCAGCAGCATTAGAGGGGCAGGGGCTGGAAACACCATATATTTT

V: TRBV11-1
J: TRBJ1-6
D: NA
size: NA
CDR3: CASSLGFEAPYSPLHF
DNA: TGTGCCAGCAGCTTAGGTTTTGAGGCTCCATATTCACCCCTCCACTTT

V: TRBV4-1
J: TRBJ2-5
D: NA
size: NA
CDR3: CASSQFPRQVSETQYF
DNA: TGCGCCAGCAGCCAATTCCCGCGACAGGTATCAGAGACCCAGTACTTC

V: TRBV12-3/TRBV12-4
J: TRBJ1-1
D: NA
size: NA
CDR3: CASSWGNTEAFF
DNA: TGTGCCAGCAGTTGGGGGAACACTGAAGCTTTCTTT

V: TRBV11-2
J: TRBJ2-1
D: NA
size: NA
CDR3: CASSLAGNRVNEQFF
DNA: TGTGCCAGCAGCTTAGCAGGGAACCGGGTGAATGAGCAGTTCTTC

V: TRBV5-6
J: TRBJ1-6
D: NA
size: NA
CDR3: CASSLAGGMAYNSPLHF
DNA: TGTGCCAGCAGCTTGGCCGGGGGTATGGCCTATAATTCACCCCTCCACTTT

V: TRBV11-3
J: TRBJ1-2
D: NA
size: few
CDR3: CASSLGLAECTF
DNA: TGTGCCAGCAGCTTAGGGCTTGCGGAGTGCACCTTC

V: TRBV27
J: TRBJ2-3
D: TRBD1
size: NA
CDR3: CASSGYRGTGTDTQYF
DNA: TGTGCCAGCAGTGGATACAGGGGAACCGGCACAGATACGCAGTATTTT

V: TRBV7-2
J: TRBJ1-2
D: TRBD1
size: few
CDR3: CASSLAVGQAWEGYTF
DNA: TGTGCCAGCAGCTTAGCCGTGGGACAGGCATGGGAGGGCTACACCTTC

V: TRBV2
J: TRBJ2-3
D: TRBD1
size: NA
CDR3: CASSVQGASTDTQYF
DNA: TGTGCCAGCAGTGTACAGGGGGCTAGCACAGATACGCAGTATTTT

V: TRBV11-3
J: TRBJ2-2
D: NA
size: NA
CDR3: CASSYRTVNTGELFF
DNA: TGTGCCAGCAGCTACCGGACGGTGAACACCGGGGAGCTGTTTTTT

V: TRBV11-2
J: TRBJ1-2
D: TRBD1
size: NA
CDR3: CACRTRDRGNYGYTF
DNA: TGTGCCTGCAGAACCCGGGACAGGGGGAACTATGGCTACACCTTC

V: TRBV27
J: TRBJ1-2
D: NA
size: NA
CDR3: CASSLSMLTNYGYTF
DNA: TGTGCCAGCAGTTTATCGATGTTGACTAACTATGGCTACACCTTC

V: TRBV5-4
J: TRBJ1-1
D: NA
size: once
CDR3: CASSSPGAGNTEAFF
DNA: TGTGCCAGCAGCTCCCCAGGGGCTGGGAACACTGAAGCTTTCTTT

V: TRBV27
J: TRBJ2-7
D: TRBD1
size: few
CDR3: CASSRTGTYEQYF
DNA: TGTGCCAGCAGTAGGACAGGGACCTACGAGCAGTACTTC

V: TRBV7-9
J: TRBJ2-6
D: NA
size: NA
CDR3: CASSLGGLGLVSGANVLTF
DNA: TGTGCCAGCAGCTTAGGGGGGCTGGGACTGGTCTCTGGGGCCAACGTCCTGACTTTC

V: TRBV19
J: TRBJ1-2
D: TRBD1
size: few
CDR3: CASRVIGQGAKGYTF
DNA: TGTGCCAGTAGAGTCATCGGACAGGGGGCTAAAGGCTACACCTTC

V: TRBV5-1
J: TRBJ2-7
D: TRBD1
size: NA
CDR3: CASSLDGQGAYEQYF
DNA: TGCGCCAGCAGCTTGGACGGACAGGGGGCATACGAGCAGTACTTC

V: TRBV20-1
J: TRBJ1-2
D: NA
size: NA
CDR3: CSAAVVYGYTF
DNA: TGCAGTGCGGCGGTAGTGTATGGCTACACCTTC

V: TRBV20-1
J: TRBJ1-2
D: NA
size: NA
CDR3: CSASLSFGAPNYGYTF
DNA: TGCAGTGCTAGCCTTAGTTTCGGGGCCCCTAACTATGGCTACACCTTC

V: TRBV5-4
J: TRBJ2-7
D: TRBD1
size: NA
CDR3: CASSLGQGTPYEQYF
DNA: TGTGCCAGCAGCTTGGGACAGGGGACCCCATACGAGCAGTACTTC